Sequencing of this T cell receptor beta chain was carried out in a study of T cell repertoires in cytomegalovirus infection. Overall study results and limits: Based on cumulative public TCR beta family frequency, carriers of CMV plus the relevant HLA were identified. HLA-C-restricted CMV-specific TCR beta clonotypes were dominant in the ex vivo response.

For this clonotype: No antigen is known for it.

There are 14 residues in the CDR3. Trimming cost V 2 bases and J 5 bases, with 13 bases left between them. Germline assignment: CDR1 SGHDT and CDR2 YYEEEE. TCRdb re-analysed the reads in MiXCR, keeping a single row per CDR3 protein. The table includes approximately 750,000 distinct CDR3 sequences, about a third detected once. This rearrangement joins TRBV5-6 to TRBJ1-2, with D possibly matching TRBD1 (6 bases). The TCR was taken from a human donor in good health (CMV status not recorded). Some clones in this sample may be carry-over from other donors' samples. Sequencing input: PBMCs. This CDR3 reads CASSFWGRVYGYTF. In nucleotides, the CDR3 is TGTGCCAGCAGCTTTTGGGGGCGCGTGTATGGCTACACCTTC.